These T cell receptor beta chains were read from a single sample in a study of T cell repertoires in cytomegalovirus infection. MiXCR, applied by TCRdb to the reads, yields one record per CDR3 protein. The data show around 630,000 distinct CDR3 sequences, roughly a quarter seen once. Sequenced input: CD8+ T cells from PBMCs. Every receptor here comes from a human donor in good health (CMV status not recorded). Some clones in this sample may be carry-over from other donors' samples. Each CDR3 is given with its conserved first and last residue. The order of the fields is J gene, V gene, clone size, CDR3 protein. Expanded clones get a size class; other rows say once, few or many, or leave the size out.

TRBJ2-5 | TRBV12-3/TRBV12-4 | many | CASSQGTFQETQYF
TRBJ2-3 | TRBV23-1 | NA | CAILQVERVTDTQYF
TRBJ2-1 | TRBV20-1 | few | CSAGTPEFNEQFF
TRBJ2-1 | TRBV7-9 | many | CASSDRYNEQFF
TRBJ1-5 | TRBV5-1 | few | CASSPMDRDQPQHF
TRBJ2-1 | TRBV11-2 | few | CASRNKGEDYNEQFF
TRBJ1-1 | TRBV12-3/TRBV12-4 | NA | CASISPVNTEAFF
TRBJ2-2 | TRBV4-1 | NA | CASSPRAGGPTGELFF
TRBJ2-1 | TRBV12-5 | NA | CASGLGGREQFF
TRBJ2-1 | TRBV19 | few | CASSIPTGSYNEQFF
TRBJ2-3 | TRBV6-2/TRBV6-3 | NA | CAIDDRDRTTDTQYF
TRBJ2-2 | TRBV10-3 | NA | CAINVGTGELFF
TRBJ2-2 | TRBV7-3 | NA | CASSLGGDSGELFF
TRBJ1-2 | TRBV7-9 | many | CASFPSTGGGYTF
TRBJ2-5 | TRBV25-1 | NA | CASSELVRGRETQYF
TRBJ2-7 | TRBV7-9 | few | CASSLGESSYEQYF
TRBJ2-1 | TRBV14 | NA | CASSPGGVLARYYEQFF
TRBJ1-2 | TRBV27 | NA | CASSENGIHDGYTF
TRBJ2-2 | TRBV28 | NA | CASSSPGLEDTGELFF
TRBJ1-1 | TRBV19 | NA | CASSSGSPNTEAFF
TRBJ2-6 | TRBV7-3 | NA | CASSFENSGANVLTF
TRBJ2-3 | TRBV7-2 | many | CASSYQRGTDTQYF
TRBJ2-3 | TRBV19 | many | CASSIDNTDTQYF
TRBJ2-2 | TRBV6-2/TRBV6-3 | few | CASTWQGHTGELFF
TRBJ2-1 | TRBV13 | NA | CASSPSGSGGLNEQFF
TRBJ2-1 | TRBV14 | many | CASSSLDNRGGHEQFF
TRBJ2-3 | TRBV7-9 | many | CASSRDRYTDTQYF